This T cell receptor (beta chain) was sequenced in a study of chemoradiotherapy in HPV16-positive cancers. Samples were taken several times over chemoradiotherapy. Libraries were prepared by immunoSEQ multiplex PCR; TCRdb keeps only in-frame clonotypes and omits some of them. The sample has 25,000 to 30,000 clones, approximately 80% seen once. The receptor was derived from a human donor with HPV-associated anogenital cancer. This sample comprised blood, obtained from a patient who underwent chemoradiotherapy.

In DNA, the CDR3 is TGCAGCGTTGATGGCCACAGGGGGTTAGTCACAGATACGCAGTATTTT. It yields the protein CSVDGHRGLVTDTQYF. This rearrangement joins TRBV29-1 to TRBJ2-3, with 8 positions matching TRBD1. The V gene end was trimmed by 3 bases and the J gene end by 2 bases; junction bases not matched to a gene: 10. This CDR3 has 16 amino acids. Germline V CDR1 and CDR2: SQVTM, ANQGSEA.